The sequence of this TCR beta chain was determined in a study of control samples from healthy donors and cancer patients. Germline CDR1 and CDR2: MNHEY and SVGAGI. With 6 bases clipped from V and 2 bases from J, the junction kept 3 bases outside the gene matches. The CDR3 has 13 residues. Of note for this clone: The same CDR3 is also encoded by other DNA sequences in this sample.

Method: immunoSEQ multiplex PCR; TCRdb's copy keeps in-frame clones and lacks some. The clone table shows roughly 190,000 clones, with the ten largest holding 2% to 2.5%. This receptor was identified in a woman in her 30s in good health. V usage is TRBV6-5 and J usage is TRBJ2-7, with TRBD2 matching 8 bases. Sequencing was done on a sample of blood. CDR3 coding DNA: TGTGCCAGCAGAACGGGGGGGACCTACGAGCAGTACTTC. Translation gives CASRTGGTYEQYF.